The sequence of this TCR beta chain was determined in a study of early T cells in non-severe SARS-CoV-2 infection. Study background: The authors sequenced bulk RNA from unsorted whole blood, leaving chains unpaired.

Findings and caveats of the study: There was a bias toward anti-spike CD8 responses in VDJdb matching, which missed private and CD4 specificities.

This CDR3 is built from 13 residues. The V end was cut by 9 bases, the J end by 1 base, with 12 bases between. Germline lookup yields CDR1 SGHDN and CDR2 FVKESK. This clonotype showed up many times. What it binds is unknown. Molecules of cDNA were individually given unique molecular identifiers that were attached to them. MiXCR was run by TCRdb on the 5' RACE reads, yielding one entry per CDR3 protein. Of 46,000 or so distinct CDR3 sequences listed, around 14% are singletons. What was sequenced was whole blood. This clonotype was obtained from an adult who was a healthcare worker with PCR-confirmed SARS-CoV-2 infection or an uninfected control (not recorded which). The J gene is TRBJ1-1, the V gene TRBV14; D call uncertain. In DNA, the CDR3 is TGTGCCAGTCGCCCCCGACAGAACACTGAAGCTTTCTTT. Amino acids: CASRPRQNTEAFF.